Described below is a single T cell receptor beta chain sequence and its context. The data were obtained in a study of blood T cell repertoires in COVID-19. Study background: Material from acute and convalescent COVID-19 was sourced from the United States, Italy and Spain. T cells, B-cell-depleted T cells, or PBMCs provided the cDNA or gDNA that served as material.

V was pared by 4 bases and J by 4 bases, with 9 bases of the junction left unmatched. The CDR3 runs 16 residues. The germline CDR1 and CDR2 sequences are SGHRS and YFSETQ. Sequenced by immunoSEQ multiplex PCR; TCRdb stores in-frame clones only, minus some. Of some 180,000 clones in the sample, approximately 80% were seen once. Cohorts were assigned according to the clinical history that participants reported. Within the 2 weeks before study entry, each person in the exposed group met a COVID-19 case. J is TRBJ1-2 and V is TRBV5-1, with 11 bases lining up with TRBD1. The TCR originated in a man between 60 and 75 years old who had been exposed to COVID-19. The sequenced sample consisted of PBMCs or T cells enriched from blood (not recorded which). The CDR3 protein is CASSRTWTGGSYGYTF. In DNA form, the CDR3 reads TGCGCCAGCAGCCGGACCTGGACAGGGGGCAGCTATGGCTACACCTTC.